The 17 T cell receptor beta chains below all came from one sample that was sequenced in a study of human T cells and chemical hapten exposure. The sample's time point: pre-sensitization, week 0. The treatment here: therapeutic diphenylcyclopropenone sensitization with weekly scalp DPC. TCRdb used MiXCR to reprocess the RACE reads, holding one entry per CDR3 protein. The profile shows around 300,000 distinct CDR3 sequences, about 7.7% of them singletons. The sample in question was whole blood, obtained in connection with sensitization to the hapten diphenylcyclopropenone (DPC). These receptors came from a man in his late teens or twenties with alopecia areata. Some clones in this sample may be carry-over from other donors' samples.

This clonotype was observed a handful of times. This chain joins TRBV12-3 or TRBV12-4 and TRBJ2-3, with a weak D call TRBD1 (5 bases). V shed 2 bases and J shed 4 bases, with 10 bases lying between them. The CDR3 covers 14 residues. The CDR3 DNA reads TGTGCCAGCAGTTTACAGGGCCCCCCAGATACGCAGTATTTT. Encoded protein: CASSLQGPPDTQYF.

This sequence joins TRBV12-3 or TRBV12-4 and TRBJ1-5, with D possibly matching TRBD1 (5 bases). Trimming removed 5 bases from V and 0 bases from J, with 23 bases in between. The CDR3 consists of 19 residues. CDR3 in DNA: TGTGCCAGCAGTCACCTTGTCACGAAGACAGTCCATAGCAATCAGCCCCAGCATTTT. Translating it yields CASSHLVTKTVHSNQPQHF.

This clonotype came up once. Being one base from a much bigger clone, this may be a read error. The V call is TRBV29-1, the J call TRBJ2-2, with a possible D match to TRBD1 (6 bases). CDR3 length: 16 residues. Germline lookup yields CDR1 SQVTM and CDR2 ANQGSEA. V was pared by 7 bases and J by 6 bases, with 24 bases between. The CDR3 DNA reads TGCAGCGCTACCGGGACAAGGGGCTTTGGACCCGGGGAGCTGTTTTTT. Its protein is CSATGTRGFGPGELFF.

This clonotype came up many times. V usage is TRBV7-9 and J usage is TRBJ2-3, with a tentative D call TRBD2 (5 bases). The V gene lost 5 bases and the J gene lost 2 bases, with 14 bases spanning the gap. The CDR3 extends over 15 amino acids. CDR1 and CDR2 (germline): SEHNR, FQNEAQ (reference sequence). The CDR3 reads CASSPSGRNTDTQYF. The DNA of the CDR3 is TGTGCCAGCAGCCCGAGCGGACGGAACACAGATACGCAGTATTTT.

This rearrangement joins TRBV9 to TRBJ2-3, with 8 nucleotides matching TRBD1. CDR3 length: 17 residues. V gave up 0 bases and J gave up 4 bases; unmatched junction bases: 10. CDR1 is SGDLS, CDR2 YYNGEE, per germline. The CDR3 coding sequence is TGTGCCAGCAGCGTAGCCTTTCGAGGGACAGGCCCAGATACGCAGTATTTT. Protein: CASSVAFRGTGPDTQYF.

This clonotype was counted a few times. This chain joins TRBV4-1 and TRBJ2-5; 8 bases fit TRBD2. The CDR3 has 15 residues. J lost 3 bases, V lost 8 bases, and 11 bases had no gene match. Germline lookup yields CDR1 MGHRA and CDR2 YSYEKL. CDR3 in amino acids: CASRARSGREETQYF. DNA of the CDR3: TGCGCCAGCCGGGCGAGGTCCGGGAGGGAAGAGACCCAGTACTTC.

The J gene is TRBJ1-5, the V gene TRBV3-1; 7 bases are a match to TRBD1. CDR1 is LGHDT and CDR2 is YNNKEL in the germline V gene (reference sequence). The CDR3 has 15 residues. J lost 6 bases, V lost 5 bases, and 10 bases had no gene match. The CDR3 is CASSARQGRPQPQHF. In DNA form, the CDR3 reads TGTGCCAGCAGCGCAAGACAGGGCCGGCCTCAGCCCCAGCATTTT. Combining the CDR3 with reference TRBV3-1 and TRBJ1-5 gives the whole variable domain DTAVSQTPKYLVTQMGNDKSIKCEQNLGHDTMYWYKQDSKKFLKIMFSYNNKELIINETVPNRFSPKSPDKAHLNLHINSLELGDSAVYFCASSARQGRPQPQHFGDGTRLSIL.

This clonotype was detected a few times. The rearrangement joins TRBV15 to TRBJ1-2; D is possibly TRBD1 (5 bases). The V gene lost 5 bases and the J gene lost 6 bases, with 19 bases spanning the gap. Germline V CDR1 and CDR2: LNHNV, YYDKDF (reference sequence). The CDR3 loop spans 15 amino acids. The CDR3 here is CATSPSRGAFHGYTF. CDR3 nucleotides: TGTGCCACCAGCCCAAGTAGGGGCGCGTTCCATGGCTACACCTTC.

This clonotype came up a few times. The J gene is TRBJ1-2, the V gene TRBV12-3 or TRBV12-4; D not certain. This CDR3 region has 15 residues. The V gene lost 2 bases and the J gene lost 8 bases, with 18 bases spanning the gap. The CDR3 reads CASSLRPVIFGGYTF. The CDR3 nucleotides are TGTGCCAGCAGTTTAAGGCCGGTAATCTTTGGAGGCTACACCTTC.

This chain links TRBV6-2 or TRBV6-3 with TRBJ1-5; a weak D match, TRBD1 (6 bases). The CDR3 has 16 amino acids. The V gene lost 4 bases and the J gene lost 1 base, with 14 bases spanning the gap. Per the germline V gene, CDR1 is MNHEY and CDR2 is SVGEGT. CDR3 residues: CASSLGQRLSNQPQHF. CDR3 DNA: TGTGCCAGCAGTTTAGGACAGCGCCTAAGCAATCAGCCCCAGCATTTT.

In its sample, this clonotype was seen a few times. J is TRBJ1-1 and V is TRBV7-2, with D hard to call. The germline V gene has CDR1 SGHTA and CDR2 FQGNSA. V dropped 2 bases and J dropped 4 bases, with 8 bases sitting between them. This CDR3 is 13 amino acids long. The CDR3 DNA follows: TGTGCCAGCAGCTTAAATTCGGGCACTGAAGCTTTCTTT. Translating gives CASSLNSGTEAFF.

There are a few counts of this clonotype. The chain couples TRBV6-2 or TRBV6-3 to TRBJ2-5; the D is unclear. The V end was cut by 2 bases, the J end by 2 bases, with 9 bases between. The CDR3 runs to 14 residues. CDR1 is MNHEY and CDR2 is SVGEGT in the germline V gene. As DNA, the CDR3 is TGTGCCAGCAGTTACGACCAGATACAAGAGACCCAGTACTTC. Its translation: CASSYDQIQETQYF.

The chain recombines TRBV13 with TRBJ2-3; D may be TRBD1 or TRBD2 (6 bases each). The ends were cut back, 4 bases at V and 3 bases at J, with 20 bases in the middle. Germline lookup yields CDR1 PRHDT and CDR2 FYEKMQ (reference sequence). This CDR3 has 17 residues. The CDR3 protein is CASSSPGGWGRTDTQYF. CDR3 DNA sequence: TGTGCCAGCAGCTCGCCCGGGGGCTGGGGAAGAACAGATACGCAGTATTTT.

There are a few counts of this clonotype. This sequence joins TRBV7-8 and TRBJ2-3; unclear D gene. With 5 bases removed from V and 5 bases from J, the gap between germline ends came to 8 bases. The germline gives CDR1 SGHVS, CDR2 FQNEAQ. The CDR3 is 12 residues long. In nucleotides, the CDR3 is TGTGCCAGCAGCCCCCTAGGAGATACGCAGTATTTT. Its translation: CASSPLGDTQYF.

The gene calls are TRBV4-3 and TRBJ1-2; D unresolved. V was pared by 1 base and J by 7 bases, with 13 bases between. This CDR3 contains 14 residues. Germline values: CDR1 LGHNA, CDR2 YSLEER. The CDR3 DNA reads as TGCGCCAGCAGCCAAGTACCCGGGAGCGGTGGCTACACCTTC. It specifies CASSQVPGSGGYTF.

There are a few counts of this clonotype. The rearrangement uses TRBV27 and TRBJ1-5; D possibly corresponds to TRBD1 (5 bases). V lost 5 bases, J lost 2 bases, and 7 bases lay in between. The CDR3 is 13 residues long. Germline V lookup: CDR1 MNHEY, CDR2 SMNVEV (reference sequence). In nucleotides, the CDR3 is TGTGCCAGCAGTGTCAGGGGCAATCAGCCCCAGCATTTT. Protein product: CASSVRGNQPQHF.

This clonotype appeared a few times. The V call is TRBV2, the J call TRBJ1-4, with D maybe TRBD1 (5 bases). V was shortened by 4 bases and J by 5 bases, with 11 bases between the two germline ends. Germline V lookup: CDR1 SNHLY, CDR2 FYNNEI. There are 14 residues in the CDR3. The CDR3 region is CASSGWDPNEKLFF. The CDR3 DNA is TGTGCCAGCAGTGGCTGGGACCCAAATGAAAAACTGTTTTTT.